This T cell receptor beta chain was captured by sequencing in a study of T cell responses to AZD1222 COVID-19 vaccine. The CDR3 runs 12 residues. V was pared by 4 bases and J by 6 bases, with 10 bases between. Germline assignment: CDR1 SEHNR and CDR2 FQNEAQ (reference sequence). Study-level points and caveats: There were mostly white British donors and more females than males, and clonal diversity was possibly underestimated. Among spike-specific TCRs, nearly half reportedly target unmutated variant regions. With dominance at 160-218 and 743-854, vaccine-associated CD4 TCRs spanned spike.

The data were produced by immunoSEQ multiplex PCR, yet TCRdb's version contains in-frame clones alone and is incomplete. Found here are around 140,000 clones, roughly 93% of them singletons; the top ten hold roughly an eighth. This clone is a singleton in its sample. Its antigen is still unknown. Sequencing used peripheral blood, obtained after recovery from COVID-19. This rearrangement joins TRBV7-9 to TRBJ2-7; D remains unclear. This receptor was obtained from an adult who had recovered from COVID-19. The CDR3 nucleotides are TGTGCCAGCAGCTCGCCGGCATCCGAGCAGTACTTC. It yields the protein CASSSPASEQYF.